This record looks at one T cell receptor (beta chain) sequence and its context. Its antigen remains unidentified. This sample stems from a study of shared clonotypes between healthy human individuals. Study results and caveats: Generation probability values for non-shared clonotypes were lower than those for clonotypes shared by all four donors.

The CDR3 covers 15 residues. V lost 2 bases and J 2 bases, leaving 7 bases between the germline ends. CDR1 is PRHDT and CDR2 is FYEKMQ in the germline V gene (reference sequence). Nashville, Tennessee was home to all donors, each a Caucasian adult. Repertoires were generated with immunoSEQ multiplex PCR, while TCRdb's copy carries only in-frame clones and drops some. The data hold some 2.3 million clones, with roughly 93% observed a single time. V is TRBV13 and J is TRBJ2-6; D is ambiguous. Sequenced material: naive CD4+ T cells from PBMCs. The sample's subset: CD45RA+ positively selected. This sequence was found in a man between 18 and 29 years old in good health. Some clones in this sample may be carry-over from other donors' samples. The CDR3 loop is CASSLRNAGANVLTF. The CDR3 DNA is TGTGCCAGCAGCTTAAGGAACGCTGGGGCCAACGTCCTGACTTTC.